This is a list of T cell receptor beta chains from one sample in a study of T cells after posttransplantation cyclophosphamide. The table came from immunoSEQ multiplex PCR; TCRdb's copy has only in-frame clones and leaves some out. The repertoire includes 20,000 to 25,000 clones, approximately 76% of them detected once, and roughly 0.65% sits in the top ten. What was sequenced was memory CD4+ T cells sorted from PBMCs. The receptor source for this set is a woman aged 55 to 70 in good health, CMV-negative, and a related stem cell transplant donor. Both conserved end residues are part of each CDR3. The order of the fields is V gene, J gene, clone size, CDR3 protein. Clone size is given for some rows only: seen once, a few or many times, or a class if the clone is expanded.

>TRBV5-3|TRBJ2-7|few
CARREGARAGYEQYF
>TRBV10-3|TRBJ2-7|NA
CAISEARGDEQYF
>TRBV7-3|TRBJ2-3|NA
CASSLEQGPADTQYF
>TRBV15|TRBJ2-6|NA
CATREEANVLTF
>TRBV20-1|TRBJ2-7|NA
CSAATYEQYF
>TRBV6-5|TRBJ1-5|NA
CASSYSGQAGQPQHF
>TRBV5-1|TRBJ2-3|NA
CASSLEGVREPTDTQYF
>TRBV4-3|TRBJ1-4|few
CASSLRQGYGEKLFF
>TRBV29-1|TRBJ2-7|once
CSVGTSGTYEQYF
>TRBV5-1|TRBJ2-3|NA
CASSFSGGLNTDTQYF